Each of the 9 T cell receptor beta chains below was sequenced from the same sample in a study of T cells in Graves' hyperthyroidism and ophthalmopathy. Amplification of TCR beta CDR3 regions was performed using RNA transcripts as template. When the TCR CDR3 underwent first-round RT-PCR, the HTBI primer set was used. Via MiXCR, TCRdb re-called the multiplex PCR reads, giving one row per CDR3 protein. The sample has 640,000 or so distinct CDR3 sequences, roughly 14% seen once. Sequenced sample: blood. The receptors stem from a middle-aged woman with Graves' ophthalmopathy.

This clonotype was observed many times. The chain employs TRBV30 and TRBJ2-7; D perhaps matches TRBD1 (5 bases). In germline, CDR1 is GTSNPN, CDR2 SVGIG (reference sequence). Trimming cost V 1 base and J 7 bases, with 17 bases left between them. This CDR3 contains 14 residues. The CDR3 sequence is CAWSEGRGAEEQYF. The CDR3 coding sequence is TGTGCCTGGAGTGAAGGGCGTGGGGCTGAAGAGCAGTACTTC.

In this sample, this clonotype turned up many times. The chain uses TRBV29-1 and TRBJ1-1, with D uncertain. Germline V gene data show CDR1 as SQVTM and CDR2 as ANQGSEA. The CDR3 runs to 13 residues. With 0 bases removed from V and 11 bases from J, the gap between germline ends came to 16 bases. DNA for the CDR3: TGCAGCGTTGAAGATGGGGTCCGGATGGGGGCTTTCTTT. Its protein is CSVEDGVRMGAFF.

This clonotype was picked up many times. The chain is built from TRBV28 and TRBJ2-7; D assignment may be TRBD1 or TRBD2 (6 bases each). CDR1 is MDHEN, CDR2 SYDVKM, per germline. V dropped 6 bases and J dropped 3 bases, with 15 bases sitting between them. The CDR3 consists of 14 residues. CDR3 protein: CASSPIEGGYEQYF. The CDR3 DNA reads TGTGCCAGCAGCCCGATTGAGGGGGGCTACGAGCAGTACTTC.

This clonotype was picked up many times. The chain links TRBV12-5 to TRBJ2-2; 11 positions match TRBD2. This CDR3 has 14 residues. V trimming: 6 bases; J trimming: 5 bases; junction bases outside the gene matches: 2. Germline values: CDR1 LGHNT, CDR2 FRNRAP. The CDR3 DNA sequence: TGTGCTAGTGGCCTAGCGGGAGGTACCGGGGAGCTGTTTTTT. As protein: CASGLAGGTGELFF.

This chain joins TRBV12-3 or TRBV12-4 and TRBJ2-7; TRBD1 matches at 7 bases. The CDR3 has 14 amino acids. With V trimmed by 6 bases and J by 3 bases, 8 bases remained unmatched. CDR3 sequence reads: CASSVQGFFYEQYF. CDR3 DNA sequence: TGTGCCAGCAGCGTACAGGGGTTTTTCTACGAGCAGTACTTC.

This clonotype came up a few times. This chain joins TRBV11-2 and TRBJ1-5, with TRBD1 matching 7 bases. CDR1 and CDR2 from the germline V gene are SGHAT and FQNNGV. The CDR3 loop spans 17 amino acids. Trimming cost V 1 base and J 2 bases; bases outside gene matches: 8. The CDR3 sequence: CASSLGPRGFGNQPQHF. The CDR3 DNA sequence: TGTGCCAGCAGCTTAGGCCCCAGGGGGTTTGGCAATCAGCCCCAGCATTTT.

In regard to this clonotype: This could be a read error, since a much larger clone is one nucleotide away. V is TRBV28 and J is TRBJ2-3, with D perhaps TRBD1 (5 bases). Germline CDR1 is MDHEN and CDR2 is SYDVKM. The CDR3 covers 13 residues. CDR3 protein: CASKGWGTDTRYF. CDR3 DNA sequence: TGTGCCAGCAAAGGCTGGGGCACAGATACGCGGTATTTT.

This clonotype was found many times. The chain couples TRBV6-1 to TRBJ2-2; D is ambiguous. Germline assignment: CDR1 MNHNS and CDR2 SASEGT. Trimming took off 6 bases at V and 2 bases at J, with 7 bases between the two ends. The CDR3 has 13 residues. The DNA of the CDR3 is TGTGCCAGCAGAGGCAGTAACACCGGGGAGCTGTTTTTT. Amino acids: CASRGSNTGELFF.

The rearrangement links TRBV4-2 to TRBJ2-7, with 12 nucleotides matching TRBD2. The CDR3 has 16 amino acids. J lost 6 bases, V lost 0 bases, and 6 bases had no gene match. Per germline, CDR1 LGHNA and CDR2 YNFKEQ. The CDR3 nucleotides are TGTGCCAGCAGCCAAGATGTGACTAGCGGGAGTGGCGAGCAGTACTTC. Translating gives CASSQDVTSGSGEQYF.